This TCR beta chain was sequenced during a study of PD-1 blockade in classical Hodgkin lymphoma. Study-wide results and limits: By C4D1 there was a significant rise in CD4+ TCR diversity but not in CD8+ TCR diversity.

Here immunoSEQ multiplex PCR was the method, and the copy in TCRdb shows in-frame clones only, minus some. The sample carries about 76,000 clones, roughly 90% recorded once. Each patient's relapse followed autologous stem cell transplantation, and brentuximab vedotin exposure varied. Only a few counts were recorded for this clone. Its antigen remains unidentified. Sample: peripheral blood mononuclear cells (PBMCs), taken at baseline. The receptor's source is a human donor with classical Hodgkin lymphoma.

The CDR3 is CASKGGQPQHF. The CDR3 region has the DNA TGTGCCAGCAAGGGCGGCCAGCCCCAGCATTTT. The chain combines TRBV6-5 with TRBJ1-5; D gene ambiguous. Germline lookup yields CDR1 MNHEY and CDR2 SVGAGI. The CDR3 covers 11 residues. Trimming left V 7 bases short and J 7 bases short, with 8 bases between.